Each of the 14 T cell receptor beta chains below was sequenced from the same sample in a study of T cells in Graves' hyperthyroidism and ophthalmopathy. The CDR3 regions of TCR beta were amplified from RNA transcripts. Initially, a first-round RT-PCR of the TCR CDR3 employed the HTBI primer set. TCRdb used MiXCR to reprocess the multiplex PCR reads, holding one entry per CDR3 protein. This sample has about 640,000 distinct CDR3 sequences, with under 25% found just once. The sample was blood. These receptors all stem from a man aged 25 to 40 with Graves' ophthalmopathy.

The chain has TRBV3-1 and TRBJ2-1; D could derive from TRBD1 or TRBD2 (5 bases each). This CDR3 contains 14 residues. The ends were cut back, 4 bases at V and 5 bases at J, with 12 bases in the middle. Germline CDR1 and CDR2: LGHDT and YNNKEL (reference sequence). In DNA form, the CDR3 reads TGTGCCAGCAGCCGAGCGGACATAGACAATGAGCAGTTCTTC. This gives the protein CASSRADIDNEQFF.

The rearrangement links TRBV29-1 to TRBJ2-3, with unresolved D. Germline V CDR1 and CDR2: SQVTM, ANQGSEA. The CDR3 spans 11 residues. Trimming removed 3 bases from V and 6 bases from J, with 7 bases in between. The CDR3 DNA sequence: TGCAGCGTTGATCGGTGGGATACGCAGTATTTT. It translates to CSVDRWDTQYF.

This clonotype has only a few counts. This sequence joins TRBV4-1 and TRBJ2-3; tentative D call: TRBD2 (5 bases). The V end lost 3 bases, the J end lost 3 bases, and 19 bases lay between the germline ends. Germline values: CDR1 MGHRA, CDR2 YSYEKL. The CDR3 has 17 amino acids. The CDR3 loop reads CASSQLDRSPGTDTQYF. The CDR3 DNA reads TGCGCCAGCAGCCAGCTGGACCGGTCTCCGGGAACAGATACGCAGTATTTT.

V usage is TRBV20-1 and J usage is TRBJ2-1; 13 bases line up with TRBD2. The CDR3 is 15 residues long. Per germline, CDR1 DFQATT and CDR2 SNEGSKA (reference sequence). V gave up 3 bases and J gave up 10 bases; unmatched junction bases: 9. The CDR3 nucleotides read TGCAGTGCTAGGGAGGGACTAGCGGGGCGACGGGAGCAGTTCTTC. Amino acid sequence: CSAREGLAGRREQFF.

V and J are TRBV7-2 and TRBJ2-7; TRBD2 matches 11 bases. With 3 bases clipped from V and 7 bases from J, the junction kept 8 bases outside the gene matches. Per germline, CDR1 SGHTA and CDR2 FQGNSA. This CDR3 has 15 amino acids. CDR3 nucleotide sequence: TGTGCCAGCAGCTTGTTTACTAGCGGGAGCGGAGAGCAGTACTTC. It codes for CASSLFTSGSGEQYF.

This clonotype was counted between two and nine times. This chain uses TRBV29-1 with TRBJ2-1; D not resolved. Germline-derived CDR1 and CDR2 are SQVTM and ANQGSEA. The length of the CDR3 is 12 residues. V lost 4 bases and J lost 6, with 10 bases in between. The CDR3 here is CSVVKDPNEQFF. The CDR3, as DNA: TGCAGCGTTGTTAAGGACCCCAATGAGCAGTTCTTC.

Only one count was recorded for this clonotype. This chain uses TRBV4-2 with TRBJ2-5, with 13 nucleotides matching TRBD2. Trimming took 0 bases from V and 5 from J; bases not matched to a gene: 9. Per the germline V gene, CDR1 is LGHNA and CDR2 is YNFKEQ. The CDR3 contains 18 residues. CDR3 in amino acids: CASSQEDGTSGNSETQYF. CDR3 sequence (DNA): TGTGCCAGCAGCCAAGAAGATGGGACTAGCGGGAACTCGGAGACCCAGTACTTC.

This clonotype was found many times. The chain joins TRBV28 to TRBJ1-2, with 7 bases aligning to TRBD1. From germline, CDR1 is MDHEN and CDR2 SYDVKM. With V trimmed by 3 bases and J by 7 bases, 14 bases remained unmatched. This CDR3 is 16 amino acids long. The CDR3 loop reads CASSFPRTGEGFGYTF. As DNA, the CDR3 is TGTGCCAGCAGTTTTCCCCGGACAGGCGAAGGATTTGGCTACACCTTC.

This clonotype came up a few times. J is TRBJ2-7 and V is TRBV2; D possibly matches TRBD1 or TRBD2 (5 bases each). Trimming removed 8 bases at V and 2 bases at J, with 16 bases between. There are 14 residues in the CDR3. The germline V gene has CDR1 SNHLY and CDR2 FYNNEI. Here the CDR3 reads CASDRDDGTYEQYF. The CDR3 nucleotides read TGTGCCAGCGATAGGGACGACGGTACCTACGAGCAGTACTTC.

This clonotype has a count of ten or more. The V and J genes are TRBV2 and TRBJ1-5; D gene uncertain. The CDR3 consists of 12 residues. Germline CDR1 and CDR2: SNHLY and FYNNEI. Trimming cost V 1 base and J 9 bases, with 7 bases left between them. CDR3 in DNA: TGTGCCAGCAGTGAAGTTGGCTTGCCCCAGCATTTT. Its protein product is CASSEVGLPQHF.

This clonotype was recorded a few times. The chain uses TRBV30 and TRBJ1-5, with 9 bases that match TRBD1. The V gene's germline CDR1 is GTSNPN and CDR2 SVGIG (reference sequence). The CDR3 length is 18 residues. V was clipped by 2 bases and J by 2 bases; unmatched bases: 13. CDR3 bases: TGTGCCTGGAGTAGGGGACAGGGTCCGGGTAAAGGCAATCAGCCCCAGCATTTT. Encoded protein: CAWSRGQGPGKGNQPQHF.

This clonotype has only a few counts. The J gene is TRBJ1-4, the V gene TRBV20-1; the D is unclear. The ends were cut back, 0 bases at V and 0 bases at J, with 8 bases in the middle. The germline V gene has CDR1 DFQATT and CDR2 SNEGSKA (reference sequence). CDR3 length equals 15 residues. DNA for the CDR3: TGCAGTGCTAGAGAGCTCCGTTCAACTAATGAAAAACTGTTTTTT. Translated, it gives CSARELRSTNEKLFF.

This chain uses TRBV6-5 with TRBJ1-5; possibly TRBD1 for D (6 bases). The germline CDR1 and CDR2 sequences are MNHEY and SVGAGI. CDR3 length: 15 residues. V was pared by 7 bases and J by 5 bases, with 18 bases between. The CDR3: CASTYSGVGDQPQHF. In DNA form, the CDR3 reads TGTGCCAGCACCTACTCAGGGGTTGGGGATCAGCCCCAGCATTTT.

Many counts were recorded for this clonotype. The rearrangement uses TRBV7-2 and TRBJ1-5, with D unresolved. The CDR3 is 12 amino acids. Germline CDR1 SGHTA, CDR2 FQGNSA. The V end was cut by 3 bases, the J end by 3 bases, with 3 bases between. The CDR3 coding sequence is TGTGCCAGCAGCTTGGTCAATCAGCCCCAGCATTTT. Translation gives CASSLVNQPQHF.